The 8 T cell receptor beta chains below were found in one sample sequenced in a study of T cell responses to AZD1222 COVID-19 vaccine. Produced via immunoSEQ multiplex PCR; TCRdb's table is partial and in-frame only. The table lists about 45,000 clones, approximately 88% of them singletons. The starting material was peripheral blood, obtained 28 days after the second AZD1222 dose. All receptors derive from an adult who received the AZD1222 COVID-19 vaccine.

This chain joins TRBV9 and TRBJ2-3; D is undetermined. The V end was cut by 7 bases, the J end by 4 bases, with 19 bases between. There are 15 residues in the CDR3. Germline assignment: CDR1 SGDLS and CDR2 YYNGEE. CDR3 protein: CASGRQAATPDTQYF. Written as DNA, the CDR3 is TGTGCCAGCGGACGCCAGGCGGCTACCCCAGATACGCAGTATTTT.

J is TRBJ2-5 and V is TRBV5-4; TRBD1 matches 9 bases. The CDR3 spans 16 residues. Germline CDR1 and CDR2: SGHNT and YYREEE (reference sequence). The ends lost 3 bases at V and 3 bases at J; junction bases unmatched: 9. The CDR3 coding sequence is TGTGCCAGCAGCTCGCCCGGGACAGGGTTGGAAGAGACCCAGTACTTC. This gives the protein CASSSPGTGLEETQYF.

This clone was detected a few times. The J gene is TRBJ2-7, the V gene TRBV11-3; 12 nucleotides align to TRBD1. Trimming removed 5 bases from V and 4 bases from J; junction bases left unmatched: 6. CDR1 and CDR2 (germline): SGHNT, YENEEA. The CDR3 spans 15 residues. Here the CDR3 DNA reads TGTGCCAGCAGCCCGGGGACAGGGGGCGTTTACGAGCAGTACTTC. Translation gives CASSPGTGGVYEQYF. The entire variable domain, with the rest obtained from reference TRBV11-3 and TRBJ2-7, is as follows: EAGVVQSPRYKIIEKKQPVAFWCNPISGHNTLYWYLQNLGQGPELLIRYENEEAVDDSQLPKDRFSAERLKGVDSTLKIQPAELGDSAVYLCASSPGTGGVYEQYFGPGTRLTVT.

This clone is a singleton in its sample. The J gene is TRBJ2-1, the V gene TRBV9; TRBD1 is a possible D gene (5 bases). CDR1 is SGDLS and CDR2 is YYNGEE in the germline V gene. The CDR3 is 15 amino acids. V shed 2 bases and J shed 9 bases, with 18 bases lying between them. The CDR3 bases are TGTGCCAGCAGCGTCGAGGACACGTTTGGACGTGAGCAGTTCTTC. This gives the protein CASSVEDTFGREQFF.

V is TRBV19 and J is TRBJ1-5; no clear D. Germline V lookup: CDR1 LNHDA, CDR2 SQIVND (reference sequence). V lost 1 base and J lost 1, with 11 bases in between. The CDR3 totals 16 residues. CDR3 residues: CASSIVQLRSNQPQHF. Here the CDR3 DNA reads TGTGCCAGTAGTATAGTGCAACTAAGGAGCAATCAGCCCCAGCATTTT.

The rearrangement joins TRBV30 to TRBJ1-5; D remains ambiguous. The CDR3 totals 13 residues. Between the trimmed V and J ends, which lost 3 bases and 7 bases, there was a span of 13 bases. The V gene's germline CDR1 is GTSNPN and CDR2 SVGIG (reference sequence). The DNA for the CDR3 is TGTGCCTGGAGGCCAGTCCGAGGGCAGCCCCAGCATTTT. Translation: CAWRPVRGQPQHF.

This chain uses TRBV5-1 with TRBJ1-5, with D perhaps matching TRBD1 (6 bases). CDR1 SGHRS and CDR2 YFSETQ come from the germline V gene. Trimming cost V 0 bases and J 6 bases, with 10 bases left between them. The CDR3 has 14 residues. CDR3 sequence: CASSLEGGSQPQHF. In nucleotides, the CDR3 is TGCGCCAGCAGCTTGGAGGGGGGAAGTCAGCCCCAGCATTTT.

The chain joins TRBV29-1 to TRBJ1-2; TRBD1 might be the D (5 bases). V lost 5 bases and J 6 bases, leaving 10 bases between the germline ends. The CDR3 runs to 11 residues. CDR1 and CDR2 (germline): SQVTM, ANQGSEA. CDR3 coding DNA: TGCAGCGTTCTCGGGGGGGATGGCTACACCTTC. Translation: CSVLGGDGYTF.